This T cell receptor beta chain was identified during a study of T cells after posttransplantation cyclophosphamide. Overall study results and limits: TRB clonality was highly associated with recipient CMV seropositivity and reactivation. Tissue-infiltrating T cells from skin or gut overlapped little with blood T cells. Later post-transplant blood repertoires were often dominated by donor CD8+ memory clones.

Trimming took 8 bases from V and 2 from J, leaving 15 bases between them. The CDR3 has 14 residues. The germline V gene has CDR1 MNHEY and CDR2 SVGAGI. On the day of bone marrow donation, the related graft donor provided peripheral blood. TCRdb keeps only in-frame clones here, not all; method: immunoSEQ multiplex PCR. This sample has approximately 34,000 clones, each found more than once. This clone was recorded at least ten times. Its target is not known. The chain joins TRBV6-5 to TRBJ1-1; D gene ambiguous. The clonotype originates from a woman in her forties or fifties in good health and a related stem cell transplant donor. The specimen was PBMCs. The CDR3 DNA sequence: TGTGCCAGCGGGTCTTGGCGGACTAACACTGAAGCTTTCTTT. It is translated as CASGSWRTNTEAFF.